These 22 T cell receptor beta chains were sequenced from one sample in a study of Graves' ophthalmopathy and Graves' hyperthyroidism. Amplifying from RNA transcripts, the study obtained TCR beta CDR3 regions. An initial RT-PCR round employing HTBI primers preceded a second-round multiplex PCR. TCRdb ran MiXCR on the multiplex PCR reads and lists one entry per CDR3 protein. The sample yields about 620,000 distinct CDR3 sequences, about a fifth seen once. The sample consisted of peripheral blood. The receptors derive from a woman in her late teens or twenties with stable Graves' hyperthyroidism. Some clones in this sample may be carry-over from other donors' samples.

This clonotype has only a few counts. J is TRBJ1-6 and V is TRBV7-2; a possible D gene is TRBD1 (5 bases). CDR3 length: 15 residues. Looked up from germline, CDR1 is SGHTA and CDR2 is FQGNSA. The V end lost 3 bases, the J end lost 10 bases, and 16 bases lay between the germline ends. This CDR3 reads CASSFVRTTKSPLHF. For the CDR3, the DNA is TGTGCCAGCAGCTTCGTCCGGACAACCAAATCACCCCTCCACTTT.

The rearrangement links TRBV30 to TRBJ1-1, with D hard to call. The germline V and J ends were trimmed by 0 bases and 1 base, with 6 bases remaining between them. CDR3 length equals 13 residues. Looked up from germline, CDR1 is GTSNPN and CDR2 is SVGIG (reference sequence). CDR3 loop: CAWSVGSNTEAFF. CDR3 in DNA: TGTGCCTGGAGTGTAGGGTCGAACACTGAAGCTTTCTTT.

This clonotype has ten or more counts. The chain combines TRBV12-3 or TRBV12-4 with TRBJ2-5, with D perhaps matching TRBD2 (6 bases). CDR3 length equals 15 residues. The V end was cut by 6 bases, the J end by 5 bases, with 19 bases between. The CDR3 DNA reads TGTGCCAGCAGCCCCAAGTCGGGAGCGCGGGAGACCCAGTACTTC. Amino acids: CASSPKSGARETQYF.

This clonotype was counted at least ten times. Here the CDR3 reads CASSFSGTADSYEQYF. The CDR3 DNA is TGTGCCAGCAGTTTCTCAGGGACGGCAGATAGTTACGAGCAGTACTTC. This chain joins TRBV6-5 and TRBJ2-7; either TRBD1 or TRBD2 may fit D (5 bases each). Germline V gives CDR1 MNHEY, CDR2 SVGAGI. The CDR3 runs to 16 residues. Trimming pared 4 bases from V and 4 bases from J, leaving 20 bases between.

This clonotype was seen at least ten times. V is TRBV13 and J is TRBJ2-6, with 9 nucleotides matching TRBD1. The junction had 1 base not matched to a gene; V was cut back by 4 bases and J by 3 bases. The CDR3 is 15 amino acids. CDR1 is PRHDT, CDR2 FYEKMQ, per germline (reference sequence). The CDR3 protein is CASSYRGLGANVLTF. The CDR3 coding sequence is TGTGCCAGCAGCTACAGGGGGCTTGGGGCCAACGTCCTGACTTTC.

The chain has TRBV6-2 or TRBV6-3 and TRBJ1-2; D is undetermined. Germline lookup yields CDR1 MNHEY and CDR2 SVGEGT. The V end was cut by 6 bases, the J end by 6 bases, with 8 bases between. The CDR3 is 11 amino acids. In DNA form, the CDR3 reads TGTGCCAGCAGCGGTCCACATGGCTACACCTTC. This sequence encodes CASSGPHGYTF.

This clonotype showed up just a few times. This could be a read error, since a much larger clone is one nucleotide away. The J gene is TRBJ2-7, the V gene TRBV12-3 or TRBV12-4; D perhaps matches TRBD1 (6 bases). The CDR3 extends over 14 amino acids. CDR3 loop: CASSLQGPLYKQYF. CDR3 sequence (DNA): TGTGCCAGCAGTTTACAGGGGCCCCTCTACAAGCAGTACTTC.

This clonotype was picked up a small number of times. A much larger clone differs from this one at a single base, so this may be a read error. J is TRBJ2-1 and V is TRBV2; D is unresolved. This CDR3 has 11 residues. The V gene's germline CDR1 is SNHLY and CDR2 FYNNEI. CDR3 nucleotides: TGTACCAGCAGTGTCAACAATGAGCAGTTCTTC. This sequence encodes CTSSVNNEQFF.

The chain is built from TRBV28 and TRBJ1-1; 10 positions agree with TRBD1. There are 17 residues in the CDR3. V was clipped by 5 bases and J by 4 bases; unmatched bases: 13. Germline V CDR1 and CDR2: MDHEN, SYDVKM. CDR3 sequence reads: CASSKGTGVYAGTEAFF. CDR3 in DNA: TGTGCCAGCAGTAAGGGGACAGGGGTCTATGCGGGCACTGAAGCTTTCTTT.

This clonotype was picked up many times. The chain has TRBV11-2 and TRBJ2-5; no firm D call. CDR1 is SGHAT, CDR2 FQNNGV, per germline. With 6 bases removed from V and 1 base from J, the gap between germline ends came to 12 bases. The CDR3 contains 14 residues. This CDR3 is CASSSESGQETQYF. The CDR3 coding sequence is TGTGCCAGCAGTTCCGAGTCGGGCCAAGAGACCCAGTACTTC.

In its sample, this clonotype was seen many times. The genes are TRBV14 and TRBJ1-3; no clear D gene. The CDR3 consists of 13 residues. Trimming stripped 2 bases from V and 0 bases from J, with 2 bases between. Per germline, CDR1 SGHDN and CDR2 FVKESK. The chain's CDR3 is CASSQFSGNTIYF. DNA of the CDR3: TGTGCCAGCAGCCAATTCTCTGGAAACACCATATATTTT.

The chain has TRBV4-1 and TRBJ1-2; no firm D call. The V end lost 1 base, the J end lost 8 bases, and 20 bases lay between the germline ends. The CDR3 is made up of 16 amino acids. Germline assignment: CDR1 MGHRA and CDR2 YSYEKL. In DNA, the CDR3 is TGCGCCAGCAGCCAAGGGACTGAGGAGAGCTACGCGGGCTACACCTTC. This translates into CASSQGTEESYAGYTF.

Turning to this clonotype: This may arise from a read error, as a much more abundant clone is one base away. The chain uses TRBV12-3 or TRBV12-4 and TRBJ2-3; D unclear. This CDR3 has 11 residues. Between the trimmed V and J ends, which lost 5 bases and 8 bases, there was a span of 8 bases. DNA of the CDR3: TGTGCCAGCAGTACTGCTGCTACGCAGTATTTT. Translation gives CASSTAATQYF.

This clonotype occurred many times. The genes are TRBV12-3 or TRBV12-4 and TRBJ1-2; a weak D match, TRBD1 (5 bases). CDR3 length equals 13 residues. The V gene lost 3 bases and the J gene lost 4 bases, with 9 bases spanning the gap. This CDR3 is CASSFTGTYGYTF. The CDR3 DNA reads TGTGCCAGCAGTTTCACGGGGACCTATGGCTACACCTTC.

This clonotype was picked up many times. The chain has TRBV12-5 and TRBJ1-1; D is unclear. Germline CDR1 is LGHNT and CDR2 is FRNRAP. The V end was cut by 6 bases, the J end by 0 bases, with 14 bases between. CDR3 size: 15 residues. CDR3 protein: CASGPSVDMNTEAFF. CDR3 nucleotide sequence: TGTGCTAGTGGCCCATCGGTTGACATGAACACTGAAGCTTTCTTT.

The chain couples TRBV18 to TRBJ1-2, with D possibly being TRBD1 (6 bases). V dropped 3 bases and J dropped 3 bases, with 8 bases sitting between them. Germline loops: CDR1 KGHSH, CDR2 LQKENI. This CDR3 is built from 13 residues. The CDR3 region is CASSPSGDYGYTF. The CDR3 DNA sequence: TGTGCCAGCTCACCCTCAGGGGACTATGGCTACACCTTC.

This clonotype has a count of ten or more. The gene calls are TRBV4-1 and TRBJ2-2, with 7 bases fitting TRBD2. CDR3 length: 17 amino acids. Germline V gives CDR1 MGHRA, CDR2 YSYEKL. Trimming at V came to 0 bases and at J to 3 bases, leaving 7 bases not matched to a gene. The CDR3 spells CASSQESWGGDTGELFF. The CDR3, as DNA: TGCGCCAGCAGCCAAGAATCTTGGGGGGGTGACACCGGGGAGCTGTTTTTT.

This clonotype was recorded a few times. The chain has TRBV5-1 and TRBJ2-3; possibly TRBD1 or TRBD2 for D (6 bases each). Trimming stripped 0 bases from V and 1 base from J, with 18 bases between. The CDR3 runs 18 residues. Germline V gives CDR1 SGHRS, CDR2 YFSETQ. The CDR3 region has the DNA TGCGCCAGCAGCTTGGGCACTCACTGGGGGGCCGGCACAGATACGCAGTATTTT. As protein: CASSLGTHWGAGTDTQYF. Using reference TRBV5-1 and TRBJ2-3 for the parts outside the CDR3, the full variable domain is KAGVTQTPRYLIKTRGQQVTLSCSPISGHRSVSWYQQTPGQGLQFLFEYFSETQRNKGNFPGRFSGRQFSNSRSEMNVSTLELGDSALYLCASSLGTHWGAGTDTQYFGPGTRLTVL.

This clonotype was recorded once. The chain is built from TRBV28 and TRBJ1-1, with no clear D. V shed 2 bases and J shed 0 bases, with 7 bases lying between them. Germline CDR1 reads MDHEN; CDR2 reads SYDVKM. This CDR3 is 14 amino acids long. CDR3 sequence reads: CASSLPPMNTEAFF. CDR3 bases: TGTGCCAGCAGTTTACCCCCTATGAACACTGAAGCTTTCTTT.

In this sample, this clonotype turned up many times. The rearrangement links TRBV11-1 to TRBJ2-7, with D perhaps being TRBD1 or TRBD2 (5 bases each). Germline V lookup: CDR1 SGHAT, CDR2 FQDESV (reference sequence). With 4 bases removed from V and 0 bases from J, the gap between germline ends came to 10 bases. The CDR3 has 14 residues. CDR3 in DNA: TGTGCCAGCAGCTCGGGGCCGAGCTCCTACGAGCAGTACTTC. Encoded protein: CASSSGPSSYEQYF. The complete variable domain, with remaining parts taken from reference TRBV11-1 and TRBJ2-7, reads EAEVAQSPRYKITEKSQAVAFWCDPISGHATLYWYRQILGQGPELLVQFQDESVVDDSQLPKDRFSAERLKGVDSTLKIQPAELGDSAMYLCASSSGPSSYEQYFGPGTRLTVT.

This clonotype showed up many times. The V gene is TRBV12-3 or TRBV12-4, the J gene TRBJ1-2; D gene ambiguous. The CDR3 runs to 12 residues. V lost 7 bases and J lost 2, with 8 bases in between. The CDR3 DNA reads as TGTGCCAGCAAGGCGGGGAACTATGGCTACACCTTC. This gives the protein CASKAGNYGYTF.

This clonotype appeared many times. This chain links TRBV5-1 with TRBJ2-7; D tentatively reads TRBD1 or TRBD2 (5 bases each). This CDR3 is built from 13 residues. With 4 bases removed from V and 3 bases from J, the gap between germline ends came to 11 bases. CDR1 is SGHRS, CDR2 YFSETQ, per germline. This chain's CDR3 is CASSAGTYYEQYF. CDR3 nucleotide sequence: TGCGCCAGCAGCGCCGGGACGTACTACGAGCAGTACTTC.